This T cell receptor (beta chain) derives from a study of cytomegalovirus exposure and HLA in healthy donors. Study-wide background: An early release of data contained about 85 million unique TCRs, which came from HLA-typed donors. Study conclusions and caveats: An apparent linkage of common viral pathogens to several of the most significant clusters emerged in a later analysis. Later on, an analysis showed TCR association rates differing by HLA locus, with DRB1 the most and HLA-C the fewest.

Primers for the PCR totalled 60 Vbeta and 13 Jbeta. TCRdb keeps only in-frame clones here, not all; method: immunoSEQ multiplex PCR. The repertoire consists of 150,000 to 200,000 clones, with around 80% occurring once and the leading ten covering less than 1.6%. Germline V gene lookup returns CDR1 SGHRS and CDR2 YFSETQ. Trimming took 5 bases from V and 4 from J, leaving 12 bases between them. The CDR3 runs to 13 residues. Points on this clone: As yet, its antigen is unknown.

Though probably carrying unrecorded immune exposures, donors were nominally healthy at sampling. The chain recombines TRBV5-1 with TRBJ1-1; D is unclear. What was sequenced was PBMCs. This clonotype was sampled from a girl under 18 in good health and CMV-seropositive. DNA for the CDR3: TGCGCCAGCAGTCATTCTGAGGTCACTGAAGCTTTCTTT. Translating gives CASSHSEVTEAFF.